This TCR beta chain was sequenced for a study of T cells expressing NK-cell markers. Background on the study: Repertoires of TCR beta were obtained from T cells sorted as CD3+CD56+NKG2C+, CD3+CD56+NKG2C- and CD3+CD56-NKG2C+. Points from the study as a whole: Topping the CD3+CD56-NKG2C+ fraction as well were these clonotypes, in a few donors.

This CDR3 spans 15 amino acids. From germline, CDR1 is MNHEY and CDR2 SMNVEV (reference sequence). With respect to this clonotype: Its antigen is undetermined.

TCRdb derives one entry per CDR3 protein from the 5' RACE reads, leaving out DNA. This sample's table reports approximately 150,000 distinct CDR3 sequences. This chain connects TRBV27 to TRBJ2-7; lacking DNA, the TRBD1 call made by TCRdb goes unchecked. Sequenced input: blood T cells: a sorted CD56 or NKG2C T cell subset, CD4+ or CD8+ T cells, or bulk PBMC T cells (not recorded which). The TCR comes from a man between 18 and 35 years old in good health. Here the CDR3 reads CASGRIGDRTYEQYF.